This T cell receptor beta chain was captured in a study of T-cell reconstitution after alpha-beta-depleted transplantation in children. Trimming cost V 10 bases and J 2 bases, with 15 bases left between them. There are 14 residues in the CDR3. Germline V gene sequence: CDR1 LGHNA, CDR2 YNFKEQ. Findings and caveats of the study: As was reported, about two months after transplant, alpha-beta T cells came from several hundred expanded graft clones. Most T-cell counts and diversity one year after the transplant came from T cells that were newly produced.

Unique molecular identifiers were used in preparing the TCRbeta library. One entry per CDR3 protein results from TCRdb running MiXCR on the PCR reads. The repertoire has more than 400,000 distinct CDR3 sequences, approximately 10% of them found once; the top ten carry 11% to 15%. Concerning this clonotype: Antigen specificity is unknown.

This chain uses TRBV4-2 with TRBJ1-5; D call uncertain. The clonotype was recovered from a female patient aged 2 to 10 who had a stem cell transplant for aplastic anemia, so the T cells may come from the graft donor. This specimen consisted of PBMCs, mostly from graft donor cells, obtained 180 days after TCRalphabeta/CD19-depleted stem cell transplant. CDR3 amino acids: CATSGRVGNQPQHF. CDR3 in DNA: TGTGCCACCAGTGGTAGGGTGGGCAATCAGCCCCAGCATTTT.